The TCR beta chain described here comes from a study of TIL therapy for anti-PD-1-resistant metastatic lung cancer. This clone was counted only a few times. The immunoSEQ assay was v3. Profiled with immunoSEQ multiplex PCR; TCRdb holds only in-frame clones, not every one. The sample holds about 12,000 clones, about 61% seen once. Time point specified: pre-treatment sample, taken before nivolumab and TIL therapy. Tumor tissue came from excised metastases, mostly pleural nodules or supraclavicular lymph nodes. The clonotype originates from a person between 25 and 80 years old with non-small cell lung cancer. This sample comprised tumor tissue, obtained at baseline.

Here the CDR3 reads CASSWRSGTGLGYTF. As DNA, the CDR3 is TGTGCCAGCAGCTGGAGATCCGGGACAGGGCTAGGCTACACCTTC. This chain joins TRBV5-4 and TRBJ1-2, with TRBD1 matching over 9 bases. From germline, CDR1 is SGHNT and CDR2 YYREEE (reference sequence). V was clipped by 3 bases and J by 8 bases; unmatched bases: 11. This CDR3 region has 15 residues.